This TCR beta chain was identified during a study of cytomegalovirus exposure and HLA in healthy donors. Study outcomes and limitations: Most TCR sequences proved rare, with some public TCRs found in many donors. Cytomegalovirus status was reportedly diagnosed by the classifier with high specificity and sensitivity. The Asian-associated ancestry cluster reportedly had fewer N-insertions than the approximately 670-donor mean in a later analysis.

Primers for the PCR totalled 60 Vbeta and 13 Jbeta. Libraries were prepared by immunoSEQ multiplex PCR; TCRdb keeps only in-frame clonotypes and omits some of them. The sample yields around 150,000 clones, approximately 75% seen once. The CDR3 has 14 amino acids. V dropped 4 bases and J dropped 3; count of bases not matched to a gene: 6. The germline V gene has CDR1 SGHNT and CDR2 YYREEE (reference sequence). Points on this clone: Its antigen remains unidentified.

Sequenced: PBMCs. The V gene is TRBV5-4, the J gene TRBJ2-7, with TRBD1 matching 8 bases. The receptor comes from a young woman in good health and CMV-seronegative. The CDR3 DNA reads TGTGCCAGCAGCCGGGGGACAGGCGACTACGAGCAGTACTTC. Translated, it gives CASSRGTGDYEQYF.